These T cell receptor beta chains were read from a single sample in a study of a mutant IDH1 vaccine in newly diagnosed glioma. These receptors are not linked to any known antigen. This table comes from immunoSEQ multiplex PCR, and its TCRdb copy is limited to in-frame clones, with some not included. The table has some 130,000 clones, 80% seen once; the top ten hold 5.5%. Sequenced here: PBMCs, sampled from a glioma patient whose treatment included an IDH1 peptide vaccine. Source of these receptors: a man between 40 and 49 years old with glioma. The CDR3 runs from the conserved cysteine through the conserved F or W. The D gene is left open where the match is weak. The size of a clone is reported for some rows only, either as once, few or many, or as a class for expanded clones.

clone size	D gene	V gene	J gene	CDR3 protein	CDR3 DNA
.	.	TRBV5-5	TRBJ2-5	CASSPGAVQETQYF	TGTGCCAGCAGCCCGGGGGCGGTCCAAGAGACCCAGTACTTC
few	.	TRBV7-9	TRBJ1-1	CASSPTSGVGTEAFF	TGTGCCAGCAGCCCCACCTCCGGTGTGGGTACTGAAGCTTTCTTT
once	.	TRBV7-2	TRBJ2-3	CASSLEWLQTDTQYF	TGTGCCAGCAGCTTGGAGTGGCTCCAGACAGATACGCAGTATTTT
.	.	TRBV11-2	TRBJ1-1	CASSLETGVNTEAFF	TGTGCCAGCAGCTTAGAAACAGGCGTGAACACTGAAGCTTTCTTT
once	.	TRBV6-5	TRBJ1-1	CASSFAAADTEAFF	TGTGCCAGCAGTTTCGCTGCGGCGGACACTGAAGCTTTCTTT
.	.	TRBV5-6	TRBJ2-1	CASSLTGGHEQFF	TGTGCCAGCAGCCTGACTGGTGGCCACGAGCAGTTCTTC
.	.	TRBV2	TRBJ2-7	CASTRDYEQYF	TGTGCCAGCACCAGAGACTACGAGCAGTACTTC
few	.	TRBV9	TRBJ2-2	CASSEQTISPNTGELFF	TGTGCCAGCAGCGAACAAACCATCTCCCCGAACACCGGGGAGCTGTTTTTT
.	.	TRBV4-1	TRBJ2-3	CASSQEAKLRTDTQYF	TGCGCCAGCAGCCAAGAGGCCAAACTGCGCACAGATACGCAGTATTTT
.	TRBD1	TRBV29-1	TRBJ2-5	CSVAYGTVRQETQYF	TGCAGCGTCGCGTACGGGACAGTAAGGCAAGAGACCCAGTACTTC
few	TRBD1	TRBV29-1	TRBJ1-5	CSVTTGGRNQPQHF	TGCAGCGTTACCACAGGGGGAAGAAATCAGCCCCAGCATTTT
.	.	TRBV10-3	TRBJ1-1	CAIIPGRLNTEAFF	TGTGCCATCATCCCGGGACGCCTGAACACTGAAGCTTTCTTT
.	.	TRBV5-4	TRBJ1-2	CASSSPDRIYTF	TGTGCCAGCAGCTCTCCCGACAGAATCTACACCTTC
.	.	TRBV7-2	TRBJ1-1	CASSLADPLNTEAFF	TGTGCCAGCAGCTTAGCGGACCCTTTGAACACTGAAGCTTTCTTT
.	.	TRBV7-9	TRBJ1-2	CASSFDQGGYGYTF	TGTGCCAGCAGCTTTGACCAGGGAGGCTATGGCTACACCTTC